This record concerns one T cell receptor (beta chain) sequence. The data are from a study of T cell responses to AZD1222 COVID-19 vaccine. Germline lookup yields CDR1 KGHSH and CDR2 LQKENI. Between the trimmed V and J ends, which lost 3 bases and 1 base, there was a span of 9 bases. CDR3 size: 14 residues. Method: immunoSEQ multiplex PCR; TCRdb's copy keeps in-frame clones and lacks some. The data contain roughly 120,000 clones, approximately 85% of them singletons. The input for sequencing was peripheral blood, taken on day 0 of AZD1222 vaccination. This TCR was recovered from an adult in good health. The chain couples TRBV18 to TRBJ1-1; D is perhaps TRBD1 (5 bases). CDR3 nucleotides: TGTGCCAGCTCACCCGGGGCGGGGAACACTGAAGCTTTCTTT. Amino acid sequence: CASSPGAGNTEAFF. The full variable domain, completed using reference TRBV18 and TRBJ1-1, is NAGVMQNPRHLVRRRGQEARLRCSPMKGHSHVYWYRQLPEEGLKFMVYLQKENIIDESGMPKERFSAEFPKEGPSILRIQQVVRGDSAAYFCASSPGAGNTEAFFGQGTRLTVV.